One sample yielded the 23 T cell receptor beta chains listed below, sequenced in a study of shared T cell receptors in the human thymus. TCRdb's copy holds only in-frame clones and misses some; the assay was immunoSEQ multiplex PCR. The repertoire holds fewer than 700,000 clones, with 70% to 90% as singletons. This sample was shared with a second study, whose subject was human thymus T cells.

Source material: thymocytes. Receptors originate from a boy in the first two years of life with a congenital heart defect.

This clone turned up a few times. The chain joins TRBV5-1 to TRBJ2-5; TRBD1 aligns across 10 bases. Germline lookup yields CDR1 SGHRS and CDR2 YFSETQ. The CDR3 spans 15 residues. Unmatched junction bases numbered 9, after V lost 3 bases and J lost 7 bases. CDR3 in amino acids: CASSSHGGQGGTQYF. The CDR3 DNA is TGCGCCAGCAGCTCGCACGGTGGACAGGGGGGGACCCAGTACTTC.

This chain joins TRBV2 and TRBJ2-1; 7 positions match TRBD2. V shed 0 bases and J 10 bases; nucleotides not matched to a gene: 9. There are 15 residues in the CDR3. The germline V gene encodes CDR1 SNHLY and CDR2 FYNNEI. In DNA form, the CDR3 reads TGTGCCAGCAGTGAAGCGGGAGGGCCTTGCAGCGAGCAGTTCTTC. Amino acid sequence: CASSEAGGPCSEQFF.

The genes are TRBV2 and TRBJ2-2, with a possible D match to TRBD1 (6 bases). The germline CDR1 and CDR2 sequences are SNHLY and FYNNEI. Deletions cut 6 bases from V and 2 bases from J, with 13 bases between. The CDR3 contains 15 residues. The DNA of the CDR3 is TGTGCCAGCAGCCGGCAGGGACAAAACACCGGGGAGCTGTTTTTT. Amino acids: CASSRQGQNTGELFF.

V usage is TRBV28 and J usage is TRBJ1-2; D gene ambiguous. Germline values: CDR1 MDHEN, CDR2 SYDVKM. The CDR3 covers 12 residues. With 5 bases removed from V and 8 bases from J, the gap between germline ends came to 12 bases. The CDR3: CASSPRLEGYTF. Here the CDR3 DNA reads TGTGCCAGCAGTCCCCGGTTGGAGGGCTACACCTTC.

The J gene is TRBJ1-5, the V gene TRBV11-2, with D uncertain. Germline assignment: CDR1 SGHAT and CDR2 FQNNGV. The CDR3 consists of 15 residues. Trimming cost V 0 bases and J 4 bases, with 10 bases left between them. Here the CDR3 reads CASSLDGGFNQPQHF. The DNA of the CDR3 is TGTGCCAGCAGCTTAGATGGCGGTTTTAATCAGCCCCAGCATTTT.

J is TRBJ1-3 and V is TRBV28; a possible D gene is TRBD1 (6 bases). Trimming took off 2 bases at V and 4 bases at J, with 15 bases between the two ends. CDR3 size: 16 residues. Germline-derived CDR1 and CDR2 are MDHEN and SYDVKM. The CDR3 bases are TGTGCCAGCAGTTTAAAGTCCAGGGGAGCCGGAAACACCATATATTTT. Translation gives CASSLKSRGAGNTIYF.

The chain uses TRBV4-1 and TRBJ2-4, with D possibly TRBD1 on 6 matching bases. The CDR3 is made up of 19 amino acids. V lost 0 bases and J 0 bases, leaving 18 bases between the germline ends. Germline loops: CDR1 MGHRA, CDR2 YSYEKL. CDR3 nucleotides: TGCGCCAGCAGCCAAGAGTGGACAGTGGGAAGACTAGCCAAAAACATTCAGTACTTC. As protein: CASSQEWTVGRLAKNIQYF.

The genes are TRBV4-1 and TRBJ2-1; 8 bases match TRBD2. CDR1 is MGHRA, CDR2 YSYEKL, per germline. Trimming at V came to 1 base and at J to 4 bases, leaving 15 bases not matched to a gene. The CDR3 spans 19 residues. CDR3 coding DNA: TGCGCCAGCAGCCAAGGTGGGTGCCCGGGAGGGCCGCCTTACAATGAGCAGTTCTTC. Its translation is CASSQGGCPGGPPYNEQFF.

The chain couples TRBV29-1 to TRBJ2-3; 7 nucleotides match TRBD2. The CDR3 runs to 14 residues. Trimming at V came to 0 bases and at J to 3 bases, leaving 3 bases not matched to a gene. Germline V gene sequence: CDR1 SQVTM, CDR2 ANQGSEA. Here the CDR3 reads CSVEERGSTDTQYF. For the CDR3, the DNA is TGCAGCGTTGAAGAGCGCGGGAGTACAGATACGCAGTATTTT.

This clone has a single count. The chain couples TRBV2 to TRBJ2-7; perhaps TRBD2 as D (5 bases). The germline gives CDR1 SNHLY, CDR2 FYNNEI. CDR3 length: 13 amino acids. The germline V and J ends were trimmed by 5 bases and 2 bases, with 10 bases remaining between them. CDR3 bases: TGTGCCAGCAGTCAGGAGGACCCCTACGAGCAGTACTTC. Its translation: CASSQEDPYEQYF.

The rearrangement links TRBV4-1 to TRBJ2-1, with 7 bases identical to TRBD2. J gave up 5 bases and V 1 base, and 8 bases lay outside the gene matches. Germline lookup yields CDR1 MGHRA and CDR2 YSYEKL. CDR3 length: 16 residues. The CDR3: CASSQVGGRPHNEQFF. CDR3 in DNA: TGCGCCAGCAGCCAAGTGGGGGGGAGGCCTCACAATGAGCAGTTCTTC.

CDR3 region: CASSRTWGDTEAFF. The CDR3 bases are TGCGCCAGCAGCCGCACATGGGGGGATACTGAAGCTTTCTTT. The rearrangement links TRBV4-3 to TRBJ1-1; TRBD1 is a possible D gene (5 bases). The CDR3 is made up of 14 amino acids. Trimming cost V 4 bases and J 5 bases, with 14 bases left between them. Germline lookup yields CDR1 LGHNA and CDR2 YSLEER.

The chain's CDR3 is CASSLSAGSDTQYF. In DNA form, the CDR3 reads TGCGCCAGCAGCCTCTCGGCGGGGTCAGATACGCAGTATTTT. The chain couples TRBV4-3 to TRBJ2-3; D perhaps matches TRBD2 (6 bases). CDR3 size: 14 residues. CDR1 is LGHNA, CDR2 YSLEER, per germline. Between the trimmed V and J ends, which lost 4 bases and 4 bases, there was a span of 12 bases.

The CDR3 DNA sequence: TGTGCCAGTAGTTCGACAGGGATAGCTAATGAAAAACTGTTTTTT. Amino acids: CASSSTGIANEKLFF. The V call is TRBV19, the J call TRBJ1-4, with 7 bases fitting TRBD1. Germline CDR1 and CDR2: LNHDA and SQIVND (reference sequence). This CDR3 region has 15 residues. V shed 5 bases and J 3 bases; nucleotides not matched to a gene: 6.

This clone turned up a few times. The rearrangement uses TRBV15 and TRBJ2-2; D is possibly TRBD2 (6 bases). V shed 2 bases and J shed 3 bases, with 22 bases lying between them. The CDR3 totals 19 residues. Germline V gene data show CDR1 as LNHNV and CDR2 as YYDKDF (reference sequence). The CDR3 sequence: CATSRLTLQRTTDTGELFF. The CDR3 bases are TGTGCCACCAGCAGACTTACATTACAGCGGACTACCGACACCGGGGAGCTGTTTTTT. Looking up the rest from reference TRBV15 and TRBJ2-2 gives the full variable domain: DAMVIQNPRYQVTQFGKPVTLSCSQTLNHNVMYWYQQKSSQAPKLLFHYYDKDFNNEADTPDNFQSRRPNTSFCFLDIRSPGLGDTAMYLCATSRLTLQRTTDTGELFFGEGSRLTVL.

The chain recombines TRBV4-1 with TRBJ1-3, with TRBD1 matching 9 bases. This CDR3 spans 16 amino acids. The germline V gene has CDR1 MGHRA and CDR2 YSYEKL. The V segment lost 3 bases and the J segment 2 bases; nucleotides outside the gene matches: 5. The CDR3 nucleotides read TGCGCCAGCAGCCAGGGACAGGGAGTTACTGGAAACACCATATATTTT. Its protein product is CASSQGQGVTGNTIYF.

The rearrangement links TRBV30 to TRBJ1-1; D gene uncertain. Germline CDR1 reads GTSNPN; CDR2 reads SVGIG (reference sequence). With 2 bases removed from V and 7 bases from J, the gap between germline ends came to 11 bases. The CDR3 spans 12 residues. The DNA for the CDR3 is TGTGCCTGGAGTTCCCGGCAGGTTGAAGCTTTCTTT. Translating gives CAWSSRQVEAFF.

This CDR3 reads CASSLGLFNEQFF. CDR3 DNA: TGTGCCAGCAGTTTAGGGCTCTTTAATGAGCAGTTCTTC. The gene calls are TRBV28 and TRBJ2-1, with D uncertain. V lost 2 bases to trimming and J lost 7 bases, with 9 bases between them. Germline V CDR1 and CDR2: MDHEN, SYDVKM. This CDR3 is built from 13 residues.

The rearrangement joins TRBV10-2 to TRBJ2-3, with 10 bases fitting TRBD2. Germline CDR1 WSHSY, CDR2 SAAADI. The CDR3 covers 22 residues. V gave up 0 bases and J gave up 1 base; unmatched junction bases: 19. CDR3 sequence: CASSESSLLAGLQSPGTDTQYF. CDR3 nucleotide sequence: TGCGCCAGCAGTGAGTCGAGTTTACTAGCGGGGTTACAAAGCCCCGGCACAGATACGCAGTATTTT.

This chain joins TRBV4-3 and TRBJ2-2, with 11 nucleotides matching TRBD2. The CDR3 totals 15 residues. The V and J ends lost 9 bases and 5 bases, in that order; junction bases with no gene match: 8. Germline CDR1 LGHNA, CDR2 YSLEER. CDR3 DNA sequence: TGCGCCAGTAGTAGCGGGAGGGGTTGGACCGGGGAGCTGTTTTTT. It specifies CASSSGRGWTGELFF.

This chain links TRBV5-4 with TRBJ2-5; 8 nucleotides match TRBD2. The V gene end was trimmed by 4 bases and the J gene end by 5 bases; junction bases not matched to a gene: 10. The V gene's germline CDR1 is SGHNT and CDR2 YYREEE (reference sequence). The CDR3 covers 15 residues. CDR3 amino acids: CASSPPGGITETQYF. In DNA, the CDR3 is TGTGCCAGCAGCCCTCCGGGAGGGATTACCGAGACCCAGTACTTC.

CDR3 nucleotide sequence: TGCGCCAGCAGCCAAGGCTCAGGGGTACCCTACGAGCAGTACTTC. It yields the protein CASSQGSGVPYEQYF. The chain uses TRBV4-1 and TRBJ2-7; D is perhaps TRBD1 (6 bases). CDR3 length equals 15 residues. V was pared by 1 base and J by 2 bases, with 12 bases between. Germline values: CDR1 MGHRA, CDR2 YSYEKL.

This chain uses TRBV10-1 with TRBJ2-7, with TRBD2 matching 10 bases. In germline, CDR1 is WNHNN, CDR2 SYGVQD (reference sequence). The length of the CDR3 is 14 residues. The V and J ends lost 7 bases and 2 bases, in that order; junction bases with no gene match: 5. The CDR3 loop reads CASTTAGGPYEQYF. CDR3 in DNA: TGCGCCAGCACCACAGCGGGAGGGCCCTACGAGCAGTACTTC.